This T cell receptor beta chain was captured by sequencing in a study of response to subunit inactivated influenza vaccine. Study-level findings and limits: Authors suggested few new T cells are recruited by each seasonal influenza vaccination.

The CDR3 consists of 14 residues. Per germline, CDR1 DFQATT and CDR2 SNEGSKA (reference sequence). With V trimmed by 5 bases and J by 9 bases, 9 bases remained unmatched. This clonotype was recorded a few times. Its antigen is not known. MiXCR, applied by TCRdb to the RT-PCR reads, yields one record per CDR3 protein. The profile shows 600,000 to 850,000 distinct CDR3 sequences, roughly 15% of them singletons. This clonotype was obtained from a man over 45 who received an inactivated influenza vaccine. This chain connects TRBV20-1 to TRBJ2-1; 11 nucleotides agree with TRBD2. The specimen comprised PBMCs from blood, sampled 14 to 15 days before vaccination. The CDR3 sequence is CSAVLAGGRGEQFF. For the CDR3, the DNA is TGCAGTGCTGTGCTAGCGGGGGGCCGGGGTGAGCAGTTCTTC.